These 27 T cell receptor beta chains share one sample of origin, sequenced in a study of graft-versus-host responses after intestinal transplantation. Their antigen targets remain unknown. Sequenced by immunoSEQ multiplex PCR; TCRdb stores in-frame clones only, minus some. Of some 41,000 clones listed, roughly 95% are singletons. The starting material was unstimulated CD8+ T cells sorted from spleen or lymph node cells, obtained before transplant. Source of these receptors: a human donor who was the organ donor for an intestinal transplant.

The chain joins TRBV7-9 to TRBJ1-4; possible D gene TRBD1, 5 bases. V was shortened by 1 base and J by 4 bases, with 19 bases between the two germline ends. The germline V gene encodes CDR1 SEHNR and CDR2 FQNEAQ (reference sequence). This CDR3 has 18 amino acids. The CDR3 is CASSLVRGLIVHNEKLFF. The CDR3 DNA sequence: TGTGCCAGCAGCTTAGTCCGGGGCCTAATCGTGCATAATGAAAAACTGTTTTTT.

This sequence joins TRBV7-2 and TRBJ2-7; 7 nucleotides line up with TRBD1. Germline lookup yields CDR1 SGHTA and CDR2 FQGNSA. The V segment lost 0 bases and the J segment 2 bases; nucleotides outside the gene matches: 10. The CDR3 has 17 amino acids. CDR3 region: CASSLAPGQAPPYEQYF. The CDR3, as DNA: TGTGCCAGCAGCTTAGCCCCAGGACAGGCACCCCCCTACGAGCAGTACTTC.

The chain has TRBV27 and TRBJ2-1, with D possibly matching TRBD2 (6 bases). Germline assignment: CDR1 MNHEY and CDR2 SMNVEV (reference sequence). The CDR3 contains 16 residues. The V end was cut by 3 bases, the J end by 0 bases, with 12 bases between. In DNA, the CDR3 is TGTGCCAGCAGTTTCGGGGCGGGGAGCTCCTACAATGAGCAGTTCTTC. This codes for CASSFGAGSSYNEQFF.

The genes are TRBV4-1 and TRBJ1-5, with a tentative D call TRBD1 (5 bases). V was clipped by 4 bases and J by 7 bases, with 14 bases between them. The V gene's germline CDR1 is MGHRA and CDR2 YSYEKL. This CDR3 region has 14 residues. This chain's CDR3 is CASSLSPGGQPQHF. CDR3 nucleotide sequence: TGCGCCAGCAGCCTTTCCCCGGGGGGGCAGCCCCAGCATTTT.

V gene TRBV4-3 combines with J gene TRBJ2-1; perhaps TRBD1 as D (5 bases). The CDR3 loop spans 15 amino acids. Trimming removed 1 base from V and 4 bases from J, with 11 bases in between. Germline V gene lookup returns CDR1 LGHNA and CDR2 YSLEER. The DNA for the CDR3 is TGCGCCAGCAGCCAAGTCCATCAGGGATACAATGAGCAGTTCTTC. Its protein is CASSQVHQGYNEQFF.

The chain couples TRBV11-3 to TRBJ2-1; 9 nucleotides agree with TRBD2. This CDR3 has 15 residues. V lost 4 bases and J lost 7; bases outside the gene matches: 8. Germline CDR1 reads SGHNT; CDR2 reads YENEEA. The CDR3 spells CASSWASGGLNEQFF. Here the CDR3 DNA reads TGTGCCAGCAGCTGGGCCAGCGGGGGGCTAAATGAGCAGTTCTTC.

The chain has TRBV10-3 and TRBJ2-1; 9 bases agree with TRBD2. Germline V gene lookup returns CDR1 ENHRY and CDR2 SYGVKD. Trimming took 0 bases from V and 0 from J; bases not matched to a gene: 0. The CDR3 is made up of 16 amino acids. The CDR3 nucleotides are TGTGCCATCAGTGAGTCGCGGGGGGGCTCCTACAATGAGCAGTTCTTC. This gives the protein CAISESRGGSYNEQFF.

This clone is a singleton in its sample. This chain uses TRBV2 with TRBJ2-5, with 7 bases fitting TRBD2. J was trimmed by 3 bases and V by 11 bases; bases with no gene match: 24. The CDR3 is 18 amino acids. The germline CDR1 and CDR2 sequences are SNHLY and FYNNEI. The CDR3 reads CAPHKGRAAGVDEETQYF. CDR3 coding DNA: TGTGCCCCCCATAAGGGGAGGGCGGCGGGGGTTGACGAAGAGACCCAGTACTTC.

The chain links TRBV29-1 to TRBJ1-2, with 8 nucleotides matching TRBD1. The germline gives CDR1 SQVTM, CDR2 ANQGSEA. This CDR3 spans 14 amino acids. J was trimmed by 5 bases and V by 0 bases; bases with no gene match: 5. CDR3 loop: CSVEDTQGAYGYTF. The DNA of the CDR3 is TGCAGCGTTGAAGATACCCAGGGGGCTTATGGCTACACCTTC.

The rearrangement links TRBV6-5 to TRBJ2-1; 7 nucleotides agree with TRBD1. J was trimmed by 6 bases and V by 5 bases; bases with no gene match: 4. The CDR3 contains 13 residues. Germline V gives CDR1 MNHEY, CDR2 SVGAGI. CDR3 bases: TGTGCCAGCAGTAGCGAGGGGGCCAATGAGCAGTTCTTC. Translated, it gives CASSSEGANEQFF.

This chain connects TRBV19 to TRBJ2-5; TRBD2 matches 8 bases. V gave up 5 bases and J gave up 3 bases; unmatched junction bases: 5. Germline V gene lookup returns CDR1 LNHDA and CDR2 SQIVND (reference sequence). The CDR3 consists of 14 residues. The CDR3 DNA sequence: TGTGCCAGTAGTTCCCGGGGGGGGGAAGAGACCCAGTACTTC. It codes for CASSSRGGEETQYF. The full variable domain, its missing parts supplied by reference TRBV19 and TRBJ2-5, is DGGITQSPKYLFRKEGQNVTLSCEQNLNHDAMYWYRQDPGQGLRLIYYSQIVNDFQKGDIAEGYSVSREKKESFPLTVTSAQKNPTAFYLCASSSRGGEETQYFGPGTRLLVL.

The rearrangement links TRBV5-4 to TRBJ2-7; D not resolved. Germline loops: CDR1 SGHNT, CDR2 YYREEE (reference sequence). This CDR3 comprises 14 residues. Trimming shortened V by 5 bases and J by 4 bases, and 16 bases separated the two germline ends. The CDR3 nucleotides read TGTGCCAGCAGTCCCCACATTGGAACATACGAGCAGTACTTC. Encoded protein: CASSPHIGTYEQYF.

The rearrangement uses TRBV7-9 and TRBJ1-2; D might be TRBD1 (6 bases). This CDR3 is built from 13 residues. V lost 5 bases and J lost 6, with 13 bases in between. Germline loops: CDR1 SEHNR, CDR2 FQNEAQ (reference sequence). Here the CDR3 DNA reads TGTGCCAGCAGCCAACAGGGTTGGGATGGCTACACCTTC. It translates to CASSQQGWDGYTF.

The chain couples TRBV6-5 to TRBJ1-5, with TRBD1 as a possible D gene (5 bases). Trimming stripped 2 bases from V and 7 bases from J, with 12 bases between. Looked up from germline, CDR1 is MNHEY and CDR2 is SVGAGI. The CDR3 loop spans 14 amino acids. CDR3 sequence (DNA): TGTGCCAGCAGTTACCGGGGGAGAAGACAGCCCCAGCATTTT. Protein: CASSYRGRRQPQHF.

This chain uses TRBV2 with TRBJ2-7, with TRBD1 matching 9 bases. Germline lookup yields CDR1 SNHLY and CDR2 FYNNEI. With 6 bases clipped from V and 4 bases from J, the junction kept 4 bases outside the gene matches. CDR3 length: 13 amino acids. The CDR3 sequence: CASRWGQGYEQYF. The CDR3 nucleotides are TGTGCCAGCAGATGGGGACAGGGTTACGAGCAGTACTTC.

The rearrangement joins TRBV18 to TRBJ1-2; D gene ambiguous. The germline CDR1 and CDR2 sequences are KGHSH and LQKENI. This CDR3 is built from 14 residues. The germline V and J ends were trimmed by 2 bases and 2 bases, with 9 bases remaining between them. CDR3 nucleotide sequence: TGTGCCAGCTCACCAAAGCAGAAGAACTATGGCTACACCTTC. Amino acid sequence: CASSPKQKNYGYTF.

This clone appeared once. The CDR3 region is CASSLWWGNEQYF. CDR3 nucleotide sequence: TGCGCCAGCAGCCTGTGGTGGGGGAACGAGCAGTACTTC. The V gene is TRBV5-1, the J gene TRBJ2-7; D could derive from TRBD1 or TRBD2 (5 bases each). The CDR3 sequence is 13 residues long. V was clipped by 4 bases and J by 5 bases, with 13 bases between them. CDR1 is SGHRS, CDR2 YFSETQ, per germline.

This sequence joins TRBV9 and TRBJ2-7; D gene uncertain. CDR1 SGDLS and CDR2 YYNGEE come from the germline V gene. With 0 bases removed from V and 4 bases from J, the gap between germline ends came to 14 bases. The CDR3 runs to 15 residues. DNA of the CDR3: TGTGCCAGCAGCGTAGGTGACCTCGGAGATTACGAGCAGTACTTC. It codes for CASSVGDLGDYEQYF.

The chain has TRBV4-1 and TRBJ1-6; D call uncertain. Germline lookup yields CDR1 MGHRA and CDR2 YSYEKL. Trimming shortened V by 1 base and J by 0 bases, and 4 bases separated the two germline ends. The CDR3 runs to 15 residues. This CDR3 reads CASSQGASYNSPLHF. Written as DNA, the CDR3 is TGCGCCAGCAGCCAAGGGGCCTCCTATAATTCACCCCTCCACTTT.

The rearrangement uses TRBV19 and TRBJ1-1, with 7 bases that match TRBD1. The CDR3 length is 14 residues. The ends lost 4 bases at V and 4 bases at J; junction bases unmatched: 6. The germline gives CDR1 LNHDA, CDR2 SQIVND (reference sequence). The CDR3 reads CASSTYRGLTEAFF. CDR3 bases: TGTGCCAGTAGTACGTATAGGGGGCTCACTGAAGCTTTCTTT.

The chain joins TRBV21-1 to TRBJ1-1. TRBV21-1 is flagged as a pseudogene. The CDR3 has 13 amino acids. The CDR3, as DNA: TGTGCCAGCAGCAAGGGGGGGAACACTGAAGCTTTCTTT. It codes for CASSKGGNTEAFF.

The chain carries TRBV7-9 and TRBJ2-5, with no clear D. V was cut by 1 base and J by 4 bases, with 7 bases left in between. Germline lookup yields CDR1 SEHNR and CDR2 FQNEAQ (reference sequence). The CDR3 length is 13 residues. The CDR3 DNA is TGTGCCAGCAGCTTAGGAGTCGGAGAGACCCAGTACTTC. As protein: CASSLGVGETQYF.

The V gene is TRBV27, the J gene TRBJ1-2; 10 nucleotides agree with TRBD1. Germline values: CDR1 MNHEY, CDR2 SMNVEV (reference sequence). There are 15 residues in the CDR3. With V trimmed by 2 bases and J by 4 bases, 4 bases remained unmatched. The CDR3 sequence: CASSLIGTGAYGYTF. In nucleotides, the CDR3 is TGTGCCAGCAGTTTAATAGGGACAGGGGCCTATGGCTACACCTTC.

The chain links TRBV9 to TRBJ1-3; tentative D call: TRBD1 (5 bases). Germline V gives CDR1 SGDLS, CDR2 YYNGEE. The length of the CDR3 is 15 residues. V lost 4 bases and J lost 2, with 13 bases in between. The CDR3 spells CASSLGSTAGNTIYF. CDR3 DNA sequence: TGTGCCAGCAGCCTAGGGTCGACAGCTGGAAACACCATATATTTT.

The chain carries TRBV4-3 and TRBJ2-1, with D perhaps given as TRBD1 or TRBD2 (6 bases each). The length of the CDR3 is 14 residues. V lost 2 bases to trimming and J lost 3 bases, with 8 bases between them. Germline CDR1 reads LGHNA; CDR2 reads YSLEER. The CDR3 sequence: CASSQRGDYNEQFF. The CDR3 bases are TGCGCCAGCAGCCAAAGGGGGGACTACAATGAGCAGTTCTTC.

This clone was counted a single time. The J gene is TRBJ2-7, the V gene TRBV27, with D possibly matching TRBD2 (6 bases). The CDR3 spans 14 residues. CDR1 MNHEY and CDR2 SMNVEV come from the germline V gene (reference sequence). Trimming stripped 4 bases from V and 5 bases from J, with 15 bases between. The CDR3 coding sequence is TGTGCCAGCAGTTGGAGGGATAGGTTTGACGAGCAGTACTTC. Translating gives CASSWRDRFDEQYF.

The J gene is TRBJ1-1, the V gene TRBV7-3; no reliable D call. The length of the CDR3 is 13 residues. Germline-derived CDR1 and CDR2 are SGHTA and FQGTGA. Trimming removed 4 bases from V and 3 bases from J, with 9 bases in between. The CDR3 here is CASSYNSDTEAFF. In DNA, the CDR3 is TGTGCCAGCAGCTACAATTCCGACACTGAAGCTTTCTTT.